A single sample is the source of the 15 T cell receptor beta chains below, sequenced in a study of blood T cell repertoires in COVID-19. Data came from immunoSEQ multiplex PCR; TCRdb stores just in-frame clones and leaves some out. The sample comprises 150,000 or so clones, 75% to 90% of which are singletons, and roughly 13% rests with the top ten. Sequencing was carried out using peripheral blood. The receptors shown here come from a man between 18 and 29 years old with COVID-19, enrolled during active disease.

This chain joins TRBV3-1 (or the pseudogene TRBV3-2) and TRBJ2-6; D perhaps matches TRBD2 (7 bases). This CDR3 contains 17 residues. Germline values: CDR1 LGHDT, CDR2 YNNKEL (reference sequence). V was clipped by 2 bases and J by 4 bases, with 15 bases between them. CDR3 residues: CASSQPRGAGGANVLTF. CDR3 in DNA: TGTGCCAGCAGCCAACCCCGGGGGGCGGGCGGGGCCAACGTCCTGACTTTC.

The chain employs TRBV12-3 or TRBV12-4 and TRBJ2-7, with a weak D call TRBD1 (6 bases). Trimming cost V 4 bases and J 3 bases, with 10 bases left between them. The CDR3 sequence is 13 residues long. CDR3 sequence (DNA): TGTGCCAGCAGTTCGGCAGGGGTCTACGAGCAGTACTTC. Protein product: CASSSAGVYEQYF.

The chain has TRBV4-1 and TRBJ2-2; the D gene is possibly TRBD2 (5 bases). The germline V gene encodes CDR1 MGHRA and CDR2 YSYEKL. Trimming took 4 bases from V and 6 from J, leaving 12 bases between them. The CDR3 length is 14 residues. CDR3 nucleotides: TGCGCCAGCAGCCTACCGGGATCGGCCGGGGAGCTGTTTTTT. As protein: CASSLPGSAGELFF.

J is TRBJ1-1 and V is TRBV6-5, with D tentatively TRBD1 (5 bases). The V and J ends lost 0 bases and 5 bases respectively, with 10 bases between them. The CDR3 covers 14 residues. Germline V gene sequence: CDR1 MNHEY, CDR2 SVGAGI. This chain's CDR3 is CASSYSGVETEAFF. The DNA for the CDR3 is TGTGCCAGCAGTTACTCAGGGGTAGAAACTGAAGCTTTCTTT.

Comment on this clone: This same CDR3 is encoded by further DNA sequences in the sample. The chain employs TRBV28 and TRBJ2-7, with 7 bases aligning to TRBD1. The CDR3 extends over 14 amino acids. From germline, CDR1 is MDHEN and CDR2 SYDVKM. Trimming removed 5 bases from V and 0 bases from J; junction bases left unmatched: 4. CDR3 sequence reads: CASSPRTGSYEQYF. DNA of the CDR3: TGTGCCAGCAGTCCCAGGACAGGCTCCTACGAGCAGTACTTC.

This clone occurred once. V and J are TRBV27 and TRBJ2-5, with TRBD2 matching 7 bases. CDR1 is MNHEY, CDR2 SMNVEV, per germline (reference sequence). The CDR3 length is 15 residues. J gave up 1 base and V 1 base, and 3 bases lay outside the gene matches. DNA for the CDR3: TGTGCCAGCAGTTTATTTCCGGGAGGCCAAGAGACCCAGTACTTC. It codes for CASSLFPGGQETQYF.

In nucleotides, the CDR3 is TGTGCCAGCAGTGAATCGGCCAGGGGCGGGTTGGAGACCCAGTACTTC. This translates into CASSESARGGLETQYF. J is TRBJ2-5 and V is TRBV2, with a possible D match to TRBD1 (6 bases). This CDR3 is built from 16 residues. In germline, CDR1 is SNHLY, CDR2 FYNNEI. Trimming stripped 2 bases from V and 5 bases from J, with 18 bases between.

The V and J genes are TRBV7-2 and TRBJ2-7; D possibly corresponds to TRBD2 (6 bases). The V gene's germline CDR1 is SGHTA and CDR2 FQGNSA. The CDR3 loop spans 15 amino acids. V was clipped by 5 bases and J by 1 base, with 15 bases between them. CDR3 sequence: CASSKPGLQSYEQYF. The CDR3 DNA sequence: TGTGCCAGCAGCAAGCCGGGACTGCAATCCTACGAGCAGTACTTC.

The chain links TRBV7-9 to TRBJ2-2; tentatively, D is TRBD1 (6 bases). The germline gives CDR1 SEHNR, CDR2 FQNEAQ (reference sequence). The CDR3 loop spans 13 amino acids. Trimming shortened V by 5 bases and J by 6 bases, and 10 bases separated the two germline ends. The CDR3 loop is CASSARGPGELFF. DNA of the CDR3: TGTGCCAGCAGCGCCAGGGGACCCGGGGAGCTGTTTTTT.

The chain couples TRBV3-1 (or the pseudogene TRBV3-2) to TRBJ2-3, with D possibly being TRBD2 (6 bases). Germline CDR1 and CDR2: LGHDT and YNNKEL (reference sequence). V was pared by 1 base and J by 6 bases, with 17 bases between. The CDR3 totals 16 residues. The CDR3 DNA follows: TGTGCCAGCAGCCAAGGAAACGTGTTACTAGCTGATACGCAGTATTTT. As protein: CASSQGNVLLADTQYF.

This chain joins TRBV24-1 and TRBJ2-5; D gene ambiguous. Trimming removed 6 bases at V and 3 bases at J, with 10 bases between. This CDR3 has 13 amino acids. Germline values: CDR1 KGHDR, CDR2 SFDVKD. CDR3 sequence (DNA): TGTGCCACCAGTCTCGGTGCCAAAGAGACCCAGTACTTC. Protein product: CATSLGAKETQYF.

The chain joins TRBV9 to TRBJ2-3; D may be TRBD2 (6 bases). The CDR3 covers 14 residues. Germline CDR1 reads SGDLS; CDR2 reads YYNGEE. Trimming cost V 6 bases and J 1 base, with 12 bases left between them. The DNA of the CDR3 is TGTGCCAGCACAAGACTAGGTGGCACAGATACGCAGTATTTT. It translates to CASTRLGGTDTQYF.

The sample holds a few counts of this clone. The CDR3 loop reads CASSLVVAGEGEQFF. Written as DNA, the CDR3 is TGCGCCAGCAGCTTGGTGGTAGCGGGAGAAGGTGAGCAGTTCTTC. The chain couples TRBV5-1 to TRBJ2-1; 9 nucleotides line up with TRBD2. The CDR3 runs to 15 residues. Germline trimming cut 0 bases from V and 9 bases from J; bases unmatched to any gene: 7. Germline CDR1 is SGHRS and CDR2 is YFSETQ.

The chain is built from TRBV2 and TRBJ2-1; D is possibly TRBD1 (6 bases). CDR3 length equals 14 residues. V lost 6 bases and J 1 base, leaving 10 bases between the germline ends. From germline, CDR1 is SNHLY and CDR2 FYNNEI. CDR3 loop: CASRSGVSYNEQFF. The CDR3 coding sequence is TGTGCCAGCAGATCAGGGGTGTCCTACAATGAGCAGTTCTTC.

This chain uses TRBV5-1 with TRBJ2-1; TRBD2 matches at 10 bases. The CDR3 is 15 amino acids. Per the germline V gene, CDR1 is SGHRS and CDR2 is YFSETQ. V lost 2 bases to trimming and J lost 6 bases; unmatched junction nucleotides: 5. The CDR3 nucleotides are TGCGCCAGCAGCTTTTACGGGACTAGCGTCAATGAGCAGTTCTTC. This gives the protein CASSFYGTSVNEQFF.